What follows are 32 T cell receptor beta chains derived from one specimen sequenced in a study of blood T cells in healthy people across ages. Next came a second PCR, run for about 7 to 12 cycles, which used a sample-barcoded 5' primer along with a J-beta primer mix. MiXCR, run by TCRdb on the 5' RACE reads, gives a single entry per CDR3 protein. The sample comprises about 830,000 distinct CDR3 sequences, approximately 65% of which are singletons, and 25% to 35% rests with the top ten. The sample taken for sequencing was blood. Source of these receptors: a man in his thirties or forties in good health.

This chain connects TRBV12-3 or TRBV12-4 to TRBJ2-3, with D possibly matching TRBD1 (6 bases). This CDR3 has 13 residues. V dropped 5 bases and J dropped 6 bases, with 12 bases sitting between them. The CDR3 here is CASSARQEDTQYF. The CDR3 region has the DNA TGTGCCAGCAGTGCCCGACAGGAGGATACGCAGTATTTT.

The chain couples TRBV29-1 to TRBJ2-5, with TRBD1 as a possible D gene (5 bases). V dropped 1 base and J dropped 3 bases, with 18 bases sitting between them. The CDR3 extends over 16 amino acids. Germline lookup yields CDR1 SQVTM and CDR2 ANQGSEA. CDR3 DNA: TGCAGCGTTGAAGGTAGCATAGGGGAACGAGAAGAGACCCAGTACTTC. The encoded protein is CSVEGSIGEREETQYF.

This clonotype was counted at least ten times. The gene calls are TRBV20-1 and TRBJ2-3, with 8 bases identical to TRBD2. Germline CDR1 DFQATT, CDR2 SNEGSKA (reference sequence). The CDR3 has 15 amino acids. The ends lost 3 bases at V and 0 bases at J; junction bases unmatched: 5. Here the CDR3 DNA reads TGCAGTGCTAGTGTACTAGCGGCTAGCACAGATACGCAGTATTTT. The encoded protein is CSASVLAASTDTQYF.

The chain uses TRBV7-2 and TRBJ2-6; 8 bases agree with TRBD1. Trimming removed 5 bases from V and 3 bases from J; junction bases left unmatched: 9. CDR3 length equals 17 residues. From germline, CDR1 is SGHTA and CDR2 FQGNSA. CDR3 nucleotide sequence: TGTGCCAGCAGCCCCCTGACAGGGGATGGTGGGGCCAACGTCCTGACTTTC. As protein: CASSPLTGDGGANVLTF.

V and J are TRBV20-1 and TRBJ2-7; 10 nucleotides align to TRBD1. The CDR3 loop spans 19 amino acids. Germline V CDR1 and CDR2: DFQATT, SNEGSKA (reference sequence). The V and J ends lost 3 bases and 3 bases, in that order; junction bases with no gene match: 20. This CDR3 is CSARAFRDRGQIGNYEQYF. Written as DNA, the CDR3 is TGCAGTGCTAGGGCTTTCCGGGACAGGGGTCAAATCGGGAACTACGAGCAGTACTTC.

Only a few counts were recorded for this clonotype. DNA for the CDR3: TGTGCCAGCAGCCCTCCAGGACAGCTGGGACACAATGAGCAGTTCTTC. Amino acid sequence: CASSPPGQLGHNEQFF. The chain combines TRBV7-2 with TRBJ2-1; tentatively, D is TRBD1 (6 bases). This CDR3 spans 16 amino acids. CDR1 and CDR2 from the germline V gene are SGHTA and FQGNSA. Trimming left V 5 bases short and J 5 bases short, with 19 bases between.

V is TRBV20-1 and J is TRBJ2-3; TRBD2 agrees at 8 bases. The junction had 0 bases not matched to a gene; V was cut back by 6 bases and J by 4 bases. Germline V lookup: CDR1 DFQATT, CDR2 SNEGSKA (reference sequence). The CDR3 totals 11 residues. CDR3 amino acids: CSAAGADTQYF. DNA of the CDR3: TGCAGTGCAGCGGGGGCAGATACGCAGTATTTT.

Of note for this clonotype: A read error may explain this, as a much larger clone is one base away. The CDR3 sequence: CASSRTKQETQYF. The CDR3 DNA reads TGTGCCAGCAGCCGTACCAAACAAGAGACCCAGTACTTC. This chain joins TRBV7-2 and TRBJ2-5, with unresolved D. The CDR3 loop spans 13 amino acids. In germline, CDR1 is SGHTA, CDR2 FQGNSA. With 5 bases removed from V and 2 bases from J, the gap between germline ends came to 9 bases.

This clonotype occurred once. The V and J genes are TRBV7-2 and TRBJ2-1; 7 bases align to TRBD2. V gave up 2 bases and J gave up 5 bases; unmatched junction bases: 12. The CDR3 runs 17 residues. Germline V gene data show CDR1 as SGHTA and CDR2 as FQGNSA. CDR3 sequence (DNA): TGTGCCAGCAGCTTAATCAGCGGGGCGGGAGCTCACAATGAGCAGTTCTTC. Its translation: CASSLISGAGAHNEQFF.

This rearrangement joins TRBV20-1 to TRBJ2-5; perhaps TRBD2 as D (6 bases). The germline CDR1 and CDR2 sequences are DFQATT and SNEGSKA (reference sequence). V lost 3 bases to trimming and J lost 5 bases, with 10 bases between them. The CDR3 has 12 amino acids. CDR3: CSARGTQETQYF. For the CDR3, the DNA is TGCAGTGCTAGGGGGACTCAGGAGACCCAGTACTTC.

This chain uses TRBV2 with TRBJ2-5; TRBD1 agrees at 8 bases. This CDR3 is built from 14 residues. J was trimmed by 5 bases and V by 11 bases; bases with no gene match: 13. Germline CDR1 is SNHLY and CDR2 is FYNNEI. CDR3 protein: CAFVGQGKSETQYF. The CDR3 region has the DNA TGTGCCTTCGTAGGACAGGGTAAATCGGAGACCCAGTACTTC.

The rearrangement links TRBV14 to TRBJ2-1, with TRBD2 identical over 9 bases. The CDR3 runs 17 residues. After removal of 0 bases from V and 6 bases from J, the junction contained 9 bases not matched to a gene. CDR1 and CDR2 from the germline V gene are SGHDN and FVKESK. In DNA form, the CDR3 reads TGTGCCAGCAGCCAAGATCTGAGGCGGGGGGGCTCCAATGAGCAGTTCTTC. It yields the protein CASSQDLRRGGSNEQFF.

This clonotype was seen ten or more times. The V and J genes are TRBV9 and TRBJ2-7; D call uncertain. The V and J ends lost 0 bases and 3 bases respectively, with 7 bases between them. The CDR3 covers 13 residues. Germline lookup yields CDR1 SGDLS and CDR2 YYNGEE. The DNA of the CDR3 is TGTGCCAGCAGCGTAGGAATAGACTACGAGCAGTACTTC. It codes for CASSVGIDYEQYF.

The gene calls are TRBV4-3 and TRBJ1-2; D is possibly TRBD1 (6 bases). CDR3 length: 14 amino acids. Trimming stripped 4 bases from V and 5 bases from J, with 14 bases between. Looked up from germline, CDR1 is LGHNA and CDR2 is YSLEER. For the CDR3, the DNA is TGCGCCAGCAGCCCCCGCCAGGGGAGGTATGGCTACACCTTC. As protein: CASSPRQGRYGYTF.

This clonotype has only a few counts. V usage is TRBV7-9 and J usage is TRBJ2-5; tentative D call: TRBD2 (5 bases). Germline CDR1 and CDR2: SEHNR and FQNEAQ (reference sequence). CDR3 size: 11 residues. The V end lost 4 bases, the J end lost 11 bases, and 11 bases lay between the germline ends. The CDR3 here is CASSWTGEQYF. The CDR3 nucleotides are TGTGCCAGCAGCTGGACCGGGGAGCAGTACTTC.

The V call is TRBV5-1, the J call TRBJ2-7; D might be TRBD1 (6 bases). The CDR3 contains 13 residues. The germline V gene has CDR1 SGHRS and CDR2 YFSETQ. Trimming took 0 bases from V and 5 from J, leaving 9 bases between them. Here the CDR3 reads CASSLEPGDEQYF. In DNA, the CDR3 is TGCGCCAGCAGCTTGGAACCAGGGGACGAGCAGTACTTC.

This clonotype appeared a few times. This chain connects TRBV6-1 to TRBJ2-7; 9 bases are shared with TRBD1. Germline assignment: CDR1 MNHNS and CDR2 SASEGT. J was trimmed by 3 bases and V by 4 bases; bases with no gene match: 13. This CDR3 is built from 17 residues. The CDR3 loop is CASSGWEMTGGVYEQYF. The CDR3 DNA follows: TGTGCCAGCAGTGGCTGGGAAATGACAGGGGGGGTCTACGAGCAGTACTTC.

The genes are TRBV28 and TRBJ2-1; D might be TRBD2 (6 bases). In germline, CDR1 is MDHEN, CDR2 SYDVKM. The CDR3 covers 14 residues. Trimming took 10 bases from V and 8 from J, leaving 21 bases between them. Here the CDR3 DNA reads TGTGCCACCAGGTCGGGACTGACTAACCATGAGCAGTTCTTC. This encodes CATRSGLTNHEQFF.

The chain links TRBV28 to TRBJ2-7; 9 bases match TRBD1. V shed 5 bases, J shed 6 bases, and the junction held 11 bases outside the gene matches. Per the germline V gene, CDR1 is MDHEN and CDR2 is SYDVKM. The CDR3 spans 15 residues. The CDR3 here is CASSQPGQGISEQYF. CDR3 nucleotide sequence: TGTGCCAGCAGTCAACCGGGACAGGGAATTTCCGAGCAGTACTTC.

CDR3 sequence reads: CASSQRDRDANQPQHF. Here the CDR3 DNA reads TGTGCCAGCAGCCAGAGGGACAGGGACGCCAATCAGCCCCAGCATTTT. The genes are TRBV14 and TRBJ1-5; 9 bases align to TRBD1. The germline V gene encodes CDR1 SGHDN and CDR2 FVKESK. V lost 3 bases, J lost 3 bases, and 6 bases stayed unmatched. CDR3 length: 16 residues.

As regards this clonotype: The junction and the germline gene differ at one end; a read error may be behind it. CDR3 sequence reads: CASSLSRSSGGQGTQYF. Here the CDR3 DNA reads TGTGCCAGCAGCTTATCCCGGAGTAGCGGGGGCCAAGGGACCCAGTACTTC. The rearrangement joins TRBV7-2 to TRBJ2-5; 9 bases fit TRBD2. Germline-derived CDR1 and CDR2 are SGHTA and FQGNSA. This CDR3 comprises 17 residues.

This clonotype was found once. V is TRBV6-2 or TRBV6-3 and J is TRBJ1-6, with D perhaps TRBD1 (5 bases). Deletions cut 6 bases from V and 4 bases from J, with 13 bases between. Germline assignment: CDR1 MNHEY and CDR2 SVGEGT. This CDR3 has 15 residues. DNA for the CDR3: TGTGCCAGCAGCGACAGAAACAAATATAATTCACCCCTCCACTTT. Translating it yields CASSDRNKYNSPLHF.

This clonotype was counted a few times. Here the CDR3 DNA reads TGTGCCAGCAGCTTAGAGGTGGACTACAATGAGCAGTACTTC. Its translation is CASSLEVDYNEQYF. The chain combines TRBV7-2 with TRBJ2-1, with D possibly TRBD2 on 6 matching bases. The J call may be mistaken, given a closer DNA end match to TRBJ2-7. There are 14 residues in the CDR3. The germline gives CDR1 SGHTA, CDR2 FQGNSA.

The chain carries TRBV7-2 and TRBJ2-7; 13 positions agree with TRBD2. V trimming: 1 base; J trimming: 4 bases; junction bases outside the gene matches: 7. The CDR3 sequence is 17 residues long. Germline CDR1 reads SGHTA; CDR2 reads FQGNSA. CDR3 coding DNA: TGTGCCAGCAGCTTAGGGGGGACTAGCGGGGCGCCATACGAGCAGTACTTC. The encoded protein is CASSLGGTSGAPYEQYF.

This clonotype appeared a few times. This chain links TRBV7-2 with TRBJ2-1; D is uncertain. V was shortened by 5 bases and J by 8 bases, with 13 bases between the two germline ends. The CDR3 has 13 residues. Germline CDR1 SGHTA, CDR2 FQGNSA. The CDR3 here is CASSPSRQHEQFF. In DNA form, the CDR3 reads TGTGCCAGCAGCCCGTCGAGGCAGCATGAGCAGTTCTTC.

The rearrangement joins TRBV24-1 to TRBJ2-5; D gene uncertain. Germline V CDR1 and CDR2: KGHDR, SFDVKD. The CDR3 spans 13 residues. Trimming pared 0 bases from V and 5 bases from J, leaving 6 bases between. The CDR3 here is CATSDLHSETQYF. The DNA of the CDR3 is TGTGCCACCAGTGATTTGCATAGCGAGACCCAGTACTTC.

The genes are TRBV28 and TRBJ2-7; D gene ambiguous. This CDR3 is built from 11 residues. The V gene's germline CDR1 is MDHEN and CDR2 SYDVKM. With 6 bases removed from V and 7 bases from J, the gap between germline ends came to 10 bases. DNA of the CDR3: TGTGCCAGCAGGGACCCTTGGGAGCAGTACTTC. Amino acids: CASRDPWEQYF.

This clonotype was recorded a few times. The gene calls are TRBV29-1 and TRBJ2-5, with 8 positions matching TRBD2. This CDR3 has 12 residues. Germline V gene data show CDR1 as SQVTM and CDR2 as ANQGSEA. The CDR3 sequence: CTGGGIQETQYF. The CDR3 coding sequence is TGCACCGGGGGGGGTATCCAAGAGACCCAGTACTTC. Combining the CDR3 with reference TRBV29-1 and TRBJ2-5 gives the whole variable domain SAVISQKPSRDICQRGTSLTIQCQVDSQVTMMFWYRQQPGQSLTLIATANQGSEATYESGFVIDKFPISRPNLTFSTLTVSNMSPEDSSIYLCTGGGIQETQYFGPGTRLLVL.

The chain links TRBV7-2 to TRBJ1-3; no clear D. V lost 5 bases to trimming and J lost 0 bases, with 11 bases between them. The CDR3 spans 15 residues. Germline CDR1 SGHTA, CDR2 FQGNSA. CDR3 DNA: TGTGCCAGCAGCCCTCGACGGGTCTCTGGAAACACCATATATTTT. Its translation is CASSPRRVSGNTIYF.

This clonotype was recorded many times. The chain uses TRBV12-3 or TRBV12-4 and TRBJ1-2; D remains ambiguous. V lost 6 bases and J lost 2, with 10 bases in between. CDR3 length equals 13 residues. Written as DNA, the CDR3 is TGTGCCAGCAGCCTATTGAGCAACTATGGCTACACCTTC. It codes for CASSLLSNYGYTF.

This clonotype was seen a handful of times. The V gene is TRBV29-1, the J gene TRBJ2-3; the D gene is possibly TRBD1 (7 bases). Germline CDR1 and CDR2: SQVTM and ANQGSEA. This CDR3 has 15 amino acids. Deletions cut 5 bases from V and 4 bases from J, with 19 bases between. CDR3 in amino acids: CSVYQTEGAADTQYF. As DNA, the CDR3 is TGCAGCGTTTACCAAACGGAGGGGGCGGCAGATACGCAGTATTTT.

V is TRBV6-6 and J is TRBJ1-2; D ambiguous. CDR3 length: 13 amino acids. Germline V CDR1 and CDR2: MNHNY, SVGAGI (reference sequence). Trimming shortened V by 11 bases and J by 4 bases, and 17 bases separated the two germline ends. The CDR3 loop reads CAGIGEIGYGYTF. The CDR3, as DNA: TGTGCCGGCATCGGCGAGATTGGCTATGGCTACACCTTC.